These 17 T cell receptor beta chains came from one sample sequenced in a study of shared clonotypes between healthy human individuals (dated by TCRdb to about 2020). Library preparation was by the immunoSEQ multiplex PCR assay. TCRdb stores this immuneACCESS table with in-frame sequences only. Part of the clones is absent; in the studies checked, under half of the shortfall reflects unresolved V genes, and no reason is known for the rest. Within this sample are 650,000 to 800,000 clones, with roughly two thirds of them counted one time only. The ten largest make up approximately 1.8% of the sample. What was sequenced was memory CD4+ T cells sorted from blood. Interpreted using the paper, the cell subset or site label stands for: CD45RA-negative fraction. All receptors come from a woman younger than 45 in good health.

The rearrangement uses TRBV28 and TRBJ1-2, with D possibly being TRBD1 (6 bases). V was cut by 3 bases and J by 0 bases, with 20 bases left in between. Per the germline V gene, CDR1 is MDHEN and CDR2 is SYDVKM. CDR3 length equals 18 residues. DNA of the CDR3: TGTGCCAGCAGTTTTTTCGGTGTAGGGGGATTTGCTAACTATGGCTACACCTTC. Amino acids: CASSFFGVGGFANYGYTF.

As to this clone: A read error may explain this, as a much larger clone is one base away. J is TRBJ2-3 and V is TRBV28; maybe TRBD2 (6 bases). Looked up from germline, CDR1 is MDHEN and CDR2 is SYDVKM. V was clipped by 6 bases and J by 1 base, with 8 bases between them. The CDR3 length is 13 residues. CDR3 region: CASRPSGTDTQYF. The CDR3 DNA sequence: TGTGCCAGCAGGCCTAGCGGCACAGATACGCAGTATTTT.

The chain combines TRBV13 with TRBJ1-3; no clear D gene. V was cut by 0 bases and J by 3 bases, with 9 bases left in between. Germline-derived CDR1 and CDR2 are PRHDT and FYEKMQ (reference sequence). The CDR3 extends over 15 amino acids. The CDR3 bases are TGTGCCAGCAGCTTAGGGGGTTCCTTTGGAAACACCATATATTTT. Translated, it gives CASSLGGSFGNTIYF. Looking up the rest from reference TRBV13 and TRBJ1-3 gives the full variable domain: AAGVIQSPRHLIKEKRETATLKCYPIPRHDTVYWYQQGPGQDPQFLISFYEKMQSDKGSIPDRFSAQQFSDYHSELNMSSLELGDSALYFCASSLGGSFGNTIYFGEGSWLTVV.

The chain has TRBV11-2 and TRBJ2-1, with 8 bases aligning to TRBD2. The germline V gene encodes CDR1 SGHAT and CDR2 FQNNGV. The V segment lost 1 base and the J segment 10 bases; nucleotides outside the gene matches: 6. The CDR3 runs 14 residues. This chain's CDR3 is CASSLAGGKMEQFF. DNA for the CDR3: TGTGCCAGCAGCTTAGCGGGAGGGAAGATGGAGCAGTTCTTC.

The chain uses TRBV7-2 and TRBJ2-3; 8 bases fit TRBD2. Looked up from germline, CDR1 is SGHTA and CDR2 is FQGNSA. CDR3 length: 15 amino acids. The J segment lost 5 bases and the V segment lost 5 bases, leaving 9 bases of the junction unmatched. CDR3 sequence: CASSVQSGGGDTQYF. For the CDR3, the DNA is TGTGCCAGCAGCGTACAGAGCGGGGGAGGAGATACGCAGTATTTT.

The V and J genes are TRBV5-6 and TRBJ1-5; no clear D. This CDR3 has 14 amino acids. Per the germline V gene, CDR1 is SGHDT and CDR2 is YYEEEE. V was pared by 0 bases and J by 7 bases, with 11 bases between. DNA for the CDR3: TGTGCCAGCAGCTTGGAGTCTGGAGGGCAGCCCCAGCATTTT. Its translation is CASSLESGGQPQHF.

This chain connects TRBV29-1 to TRBJ1-1, with D tentatively TRBD1 (6 bases). This CDR3 spans 15 amino acids. Germline-derived CDR1 and CDR2 are SQVTM and ANQGSEA. Trimming shortened V by 6 bases and J by 7 bases, and 24 bases separated the two germline ends. The CDR3 sequence is CSVQRLQGTNGEAFF. DNA for the CDR3: TGCAGCGTACAAAGACTACAGGGTACGAACGGTGAAGCTTTCTTT.

This clone came up a few times. The rearrangement links TRBV11-2 to TRBJ2-1, with TRBD1 matching over 10 bases. The CDR3 has 16 residues. With 5 bases clipped from V and 5 bases from J, the junction kept 9 bases outside the gene matches. Germline CDR1 and CDR2: SGHAT and FQNNGV. The CDR3 DNA sequence: TGTGCCAGCAGCCAGGCGGGGACAGGGGCTGACAATGAGCAGTTCTTC. As protein: CASSQAGTGADNEQFF.

This rearrangement joins TRBV10-3 to TRBJ2-1; 8 bases align to TRBD1. The germline V gene has CDR1 ENHRY and CDR2 SYGVKD. The ends lost 10 bases at V and 10 bases at J; junction bases unmatched: 9. This CDR3 region has 12 residues. CDR3 sequence (DNA): TGTGCCACCCAACTCGGACAGGGCGAGCAGTTCTTC. Its protein is CATQLGQGEQFF.

The table lists this clone with a count of one. This sequence joins TRBV4-1 and TRBJ2-5, with no clear D. CDR3 length equals 16 residues. V gave up 1 base and J gave up 7 bases, with 19 bases separating them. The germline V gene encodes CDR1 MGHRA and CDR2 YSYEKL. The CDR3 protein is CASSQARWSGKATQYF. The CDR3 DNA reads TGCGCCAGCAGCCAAGCTCGATGGAGTGGTAAAGCGACCCAGTACTTC.

The sample holds a few counts of this clone. The J gene is TRBJ2-7, the V gene TRBV20-1; D is perhaps TRBD1 (6 bases). The CDR3 is 11 residues long. Between the trimmed V and J ends, which lost 4 bases and 6 bases, there was a span of 10 bases. The germline V gene has CDR1 DFQATT and CDR2 SNEGSKA (reference sequence). The CDR3, as DNA: TGCAGTGCTAAAACAGGGTTCGAGCAGTACTTC. Translated: CSAKTGFEQYF.

This clone was detected ten times or more. This same CDR3 is encoded by further DNA sequences in the sample. The chain has TRBV18 and TRBJ1-2; 8 bases match TRBD1. Germline assignment: CDR1 KGHSH and CDR2 LQKENI. V was clipped by 6 bases and J by 8 bases; unmatched bases: 8. The CDR3 consists of 13 residues. CDR3 protein: CASSQGQGYGYTF. The CDR3 bases are TGTGCCAGCTCCCAAGGACAGGGATACGGCTACACCTTC.

This chain joins TRBV25-1 and TRBJ1-6, with D tentatively TRBD1 (5 bases). The CDR3 contains 15 residues. Germline V lookup: CDR1 MGHDK, CDR2 SYGVNS. V lost 7 bases and J lost 7, with 17 bases in between. The CDR3 loop reads CASTEGEGWNSPLHF. The CDR3 region has the DNA TGTGCCAGCACCGAAGGAGAGGGGTGGAATTCACCCCTCCACTTT.

The chain has TRBV7-2 and TRBJ1-5, with D hard to call. The CDR3 loop spans 16 amino acids. Germline CDR1 reads SGHTA; CDR2 reads FQGNSA. The V and J ends lost 5 bases and 0 bases respectively, with 14 bases between them. CDR3 nucleotides: TGTGCCAGCAGCCCGCGGACGGCATATAGCAATCAGCCCCAGCATTTT. This sequence encodes CASSPRTAYSNQPQHF.

The table lists this clone with a count of one. The chain joins TRBV6-6 to TRBJ1-1; 11 bases map to TRBD1. Germline CDR1 is MNHNY and CDR2 is SVGAGI (reference sequence). This CDR3 contains 13 residues. The J segment lost 6 bases and the V segment lost 5 bases, leaving 2 bases of the junction unmatched. DNA of the CDR3: TGTGCCAGCAGTCCGGGACAGGGGGCTGAAGCTTTCTTT. Its protein is CASSPGQGAEAFF.

This clone was observed a single time. CDR3 sequence: CASRKTEDGYNEQFF. The CDR3 DNA is TGTGCCAGTAGGAAGACGGAGGATGGCTACAATGAGCAGTTCTTC. The V and J genes are TRBV19 and TRBJ2-1; tentative D call: TRBD2 (5 bases). The germline V gene has CDR1 LNHDA and CDR2 SQIVND (reference sequence). Trimming pared 6 bases from V and 3 bases from J, leaving 15 bases between. The CDR3 is 15 residues long.

The table lists this clone with a count of one. The genes are TRBV5-1 and TRBJ2-5; perhaps TRBD1 as D (5 bases). Judging by the DNA end, TRBJ2-7 fits better; the J call may be wrong. In germline, CDR1 is SGHRS, CDR2 YFSETQ. This CDR3 region has 14 residues. In DNA form, the CDR3 reads TGCGCCAGCAGCTCCCAGGGAAATTATAACGAGCAGTACTTC. It translates to CASSSQGNYNEQYF.